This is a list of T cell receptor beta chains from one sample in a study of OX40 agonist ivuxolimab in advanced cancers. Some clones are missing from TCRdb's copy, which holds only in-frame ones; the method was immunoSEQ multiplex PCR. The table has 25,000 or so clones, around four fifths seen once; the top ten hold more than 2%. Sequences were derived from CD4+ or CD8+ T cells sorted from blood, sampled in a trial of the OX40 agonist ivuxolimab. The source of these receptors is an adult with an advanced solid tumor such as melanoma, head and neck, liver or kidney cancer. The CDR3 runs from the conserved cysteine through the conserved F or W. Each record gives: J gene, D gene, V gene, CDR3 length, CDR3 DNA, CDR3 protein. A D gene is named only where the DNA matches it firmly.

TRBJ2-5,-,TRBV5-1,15,TGCGCCAGCAGAGAATTCACCGCGAATCAAGAGACCCAGTACTTC,CASREFTANQETQYF
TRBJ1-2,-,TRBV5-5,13,TGTGCCAGCAGCCCTCGGACTAGTAGAGGCTACACCTTC,CASSPRTSRGYTF
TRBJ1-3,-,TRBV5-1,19,TGCGCCAGCAGCTTGGACTTCTGGCAGGGCGGGCTCTCTGGAAACACCATATATTTT,CASSLDFWQGGLSGNTIYF
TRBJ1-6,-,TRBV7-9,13,TGTGCCAGTTCAGGGTCTTTGAATTCACCCCTCCACTTT,CASSGSLNSPLHF
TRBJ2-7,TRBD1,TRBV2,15,TGTGCCAGCAGTGAGGACAGGAGGTTGACCTACGAGCAGTACTTC,CASSEDRRLTYEQYF
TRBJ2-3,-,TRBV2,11,TGTGCCAGCAGTGTGTCAGATACGCAGTATTTT,CASSVSDTQYF
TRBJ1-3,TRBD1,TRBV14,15,TGTGCCAGCAGCCCAGGACAGGGGAGGAGAAACACCATATATTTT,CASSPGQGRRNTIYF
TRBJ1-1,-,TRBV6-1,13,TGTGCCAGCAGTGAAGTGACGGGAACTGAAGCTTTCTTT,CASSEVTGTEAFF
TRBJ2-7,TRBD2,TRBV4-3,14,TGCGCCAGCAGCCCTCGGCCTAGCGGTTACGAGCAGTACTTC,CASSPRPSGYEQYF
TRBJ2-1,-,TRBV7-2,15,TGTGCCAGCAGCCCGCAACTGGTTTCCTACAATGAGCAGTTCTTC,CASSPQLVSYNEQFF